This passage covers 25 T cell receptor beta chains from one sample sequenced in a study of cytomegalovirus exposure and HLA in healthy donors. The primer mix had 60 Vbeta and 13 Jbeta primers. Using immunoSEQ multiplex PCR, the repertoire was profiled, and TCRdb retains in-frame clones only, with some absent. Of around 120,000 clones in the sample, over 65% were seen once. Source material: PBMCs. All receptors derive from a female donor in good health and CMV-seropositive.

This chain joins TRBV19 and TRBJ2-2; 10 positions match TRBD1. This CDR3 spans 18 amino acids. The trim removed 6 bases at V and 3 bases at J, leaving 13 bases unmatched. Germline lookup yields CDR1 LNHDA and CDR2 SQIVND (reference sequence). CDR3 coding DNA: TGTGCCAGTAGCCCAAGCAGGACAGGGGGGGCGGACACCGGGGAGCTGTTTTTT. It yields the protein CASSPSRTGGADTGELFF. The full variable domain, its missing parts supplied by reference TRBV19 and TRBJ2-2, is DGGITQSPKYLFRKEGQNVTLSCEQNLNHDAMYWYRQDPGQGLRLIYYSQIVNDFQKGDIAEGYSVSREKKESFPLTVTSAQKNPTAFYLCASSPSRTGGADTGELFFGEGSRLTVL.

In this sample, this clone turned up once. CDR3 residues: CASSLMPGGSYGYTF. In DNA form, the CDR3 reads TGTGCCAGCAGCCTTATGCCTGGGGGCAGCTATGGCTACACCTTC. This rearrangement joins TRBV9 to TRBJ1-2; maybe TRBD1 (6 bases). V was clipped by 4 bases and J by 4 bases, with 17 bases between them. Germline V gene lookup returns CDR1 SGDLS and CDR2 YYNGEE. The CDR3 spans 15 residues. Full variable domain (rest looked up from reference TRBV9 and TRBJ1-2): DSGVTQTPKHLITATGQRVTLRCSPRSGDLSVYWYQQSLDQGLQFLIQYYNGEERAKGNILERFSAQQFPDLHSELNLSSLELGDSALYFCASSLMPGGSYGYTFGSGTRLTVV.

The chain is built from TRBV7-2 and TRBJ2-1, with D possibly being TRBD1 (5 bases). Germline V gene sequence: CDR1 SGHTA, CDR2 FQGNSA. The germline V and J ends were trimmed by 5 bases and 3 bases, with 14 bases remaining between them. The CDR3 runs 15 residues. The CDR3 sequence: CASSLSGRIYNEQFF. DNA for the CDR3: TGTGCCAGCAGCCTATCAGGGCGAATCTACAATGAGCAGTTCTTC.

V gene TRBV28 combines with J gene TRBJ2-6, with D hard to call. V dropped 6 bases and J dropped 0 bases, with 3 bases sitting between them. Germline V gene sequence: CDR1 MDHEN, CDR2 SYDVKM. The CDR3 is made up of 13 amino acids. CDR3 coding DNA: TGTGCCAGCAGGTACTCTGGGGCCAACGTCCTGACTTTC. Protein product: CASRYSGANVLTF.

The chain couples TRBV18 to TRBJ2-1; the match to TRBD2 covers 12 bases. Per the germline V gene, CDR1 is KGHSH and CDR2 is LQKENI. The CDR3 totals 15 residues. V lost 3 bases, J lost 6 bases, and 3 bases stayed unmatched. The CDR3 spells CASSPGLAGINEQFF. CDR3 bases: TGTGCCAGCTCACCCGGACTAGCGGGAATCAATGAGCAGTTCTTC. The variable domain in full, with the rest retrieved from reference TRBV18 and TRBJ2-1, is NAGVMQNPRHLVRRRGQEARLRCSPMKGHSHVYWYRQLPEEGLKFMVYLQKENIIDESGMPKERFSAEFPKEGPSILRIQQVVRGDSAAYFCASSPGLAGINEQFFGPGTRLTVL.

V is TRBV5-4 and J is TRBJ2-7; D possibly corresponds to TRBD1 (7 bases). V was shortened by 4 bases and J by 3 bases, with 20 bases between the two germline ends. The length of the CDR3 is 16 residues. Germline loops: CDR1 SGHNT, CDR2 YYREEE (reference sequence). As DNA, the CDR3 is TGTGCCAGCAGCCGATCAGGGGGGACATCGTACTACGAGCAGTACTTC. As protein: CASSRSGGTSYYEQYF.

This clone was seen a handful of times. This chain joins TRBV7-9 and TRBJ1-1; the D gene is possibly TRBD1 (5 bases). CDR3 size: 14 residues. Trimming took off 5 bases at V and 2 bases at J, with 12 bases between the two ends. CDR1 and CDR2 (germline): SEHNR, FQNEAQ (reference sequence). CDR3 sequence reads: CASSRRGSNTEAFF. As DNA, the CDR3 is TGTGCCAGCAGCCGGCGGGGGTCCAACACTGAAGCTTTCTTT.

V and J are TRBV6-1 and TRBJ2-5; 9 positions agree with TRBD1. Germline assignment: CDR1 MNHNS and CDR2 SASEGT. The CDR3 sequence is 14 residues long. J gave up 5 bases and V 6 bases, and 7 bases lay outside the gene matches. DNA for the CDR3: TGTGCCAGCAGATCCACAGGGGGCCAGGAGACCCAGTACTTC. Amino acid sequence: CASRSTGGQETQYF.

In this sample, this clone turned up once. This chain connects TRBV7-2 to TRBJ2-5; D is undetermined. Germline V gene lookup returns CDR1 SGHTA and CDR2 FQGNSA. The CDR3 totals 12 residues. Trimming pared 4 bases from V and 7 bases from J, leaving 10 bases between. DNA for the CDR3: TGTGCCAGCAGCTCCATACTCGGGACCCAGTACTTC. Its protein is CASSSILGTQYF.

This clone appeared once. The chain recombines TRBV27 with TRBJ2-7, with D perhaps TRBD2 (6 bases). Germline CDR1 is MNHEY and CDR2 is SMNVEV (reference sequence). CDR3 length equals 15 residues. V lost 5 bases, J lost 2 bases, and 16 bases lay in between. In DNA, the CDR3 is TGTGCCAGCAGTCAAGGCGGGACTCCCCCCTACGAGCAGTACTTC. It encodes CASSQGGTPPYEQYF.

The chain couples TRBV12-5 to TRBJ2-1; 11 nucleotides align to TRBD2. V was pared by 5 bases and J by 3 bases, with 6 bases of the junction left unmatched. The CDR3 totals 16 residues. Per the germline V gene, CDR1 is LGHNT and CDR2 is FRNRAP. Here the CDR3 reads CASGPRLAGGYNEQFF. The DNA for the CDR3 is TGTGCTAGTGGTCCCCGGCTAGCGGGAGGCTACAATGAGCAGTTCTTC.

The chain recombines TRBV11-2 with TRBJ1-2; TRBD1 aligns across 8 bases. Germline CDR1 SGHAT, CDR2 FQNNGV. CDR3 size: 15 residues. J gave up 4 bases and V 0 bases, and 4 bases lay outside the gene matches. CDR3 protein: CASSLDQGASYGYTF. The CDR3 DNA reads TGTGCCAGCAGCTTAGATCAGGGGGCCAGCTATGGCTACACCTTC.

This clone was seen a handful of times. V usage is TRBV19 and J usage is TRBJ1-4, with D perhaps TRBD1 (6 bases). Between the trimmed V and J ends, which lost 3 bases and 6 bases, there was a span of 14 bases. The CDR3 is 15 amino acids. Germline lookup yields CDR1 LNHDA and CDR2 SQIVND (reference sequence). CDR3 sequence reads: CASSMTDRFDEKLFF. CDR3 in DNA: TGTGCCAGTAGTATGACGGACAGATTTGATGAAAAACTGTTTTTT.

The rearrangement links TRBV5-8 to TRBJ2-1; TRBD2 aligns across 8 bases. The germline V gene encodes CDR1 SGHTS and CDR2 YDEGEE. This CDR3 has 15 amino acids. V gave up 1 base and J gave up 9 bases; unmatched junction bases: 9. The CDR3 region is CASSLFSGMAREQFF. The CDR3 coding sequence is TGTGCCAGCAGCTTGTTTAGCGGGATGGCGCGTGAGCAGTTCTTC.

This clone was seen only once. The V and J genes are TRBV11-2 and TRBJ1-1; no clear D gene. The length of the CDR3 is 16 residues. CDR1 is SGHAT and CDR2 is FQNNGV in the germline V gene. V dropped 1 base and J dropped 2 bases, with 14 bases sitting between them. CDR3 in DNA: TGTGCCAGCAGCTTAGCCCCCGCAGGAATTAACACTGAAGCTTTCTTT. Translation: CASSLAPAGINTEAFF.

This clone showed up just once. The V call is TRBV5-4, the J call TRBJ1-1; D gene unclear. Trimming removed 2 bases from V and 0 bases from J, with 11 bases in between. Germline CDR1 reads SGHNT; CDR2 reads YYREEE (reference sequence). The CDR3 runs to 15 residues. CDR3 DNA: TGTGCCAGCAGCTTCTCAATCAGATTGAACACTGAAGCTTTCTTT. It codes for CASSFSIRLNTEAFF.

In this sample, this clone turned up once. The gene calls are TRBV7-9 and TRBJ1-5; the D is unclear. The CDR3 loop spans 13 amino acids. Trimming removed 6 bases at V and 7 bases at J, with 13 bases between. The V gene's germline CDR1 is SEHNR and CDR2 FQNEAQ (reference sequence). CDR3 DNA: TGTGCCAGCAGTTCCGACATTAGGCAGCCCCAGCATTTT. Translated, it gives CASSSDIRQPQHF.

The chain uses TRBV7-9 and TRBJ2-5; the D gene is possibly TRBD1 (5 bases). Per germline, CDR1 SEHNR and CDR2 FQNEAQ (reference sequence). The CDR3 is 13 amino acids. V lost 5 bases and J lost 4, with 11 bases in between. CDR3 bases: TGTGCCAGCAGCCCAGGACAAGGAGAGACCCAGTACTTC. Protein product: CASSPGQGETQYF.

The CDR3 loop is CASEDRGTGNTIYF. The DNA for the CDR3 is TGTGCCAGCGAGGACAGGGGGACCGGAAACACCATATATTTT. The genes are TRBV18 and TRBJ1-3; 10 bases fit TRBD1. The ends lost 8 bases at V and 4 bases at J; junction bases unmatched: 5. This CDR3 has 14 residues. CDR1 and CDR2 (germline): KGHSH, LQKENI. The full variable domain, in which reference TRBV18 and TRBJ1-3 provide the parts outside the CDR3, is NAGVMQNPRHLVRRRGQEARLRCSPMKGHSHVYWYRQLPEEGLKFMVYLQKENIIDESGMPKERFSAEFPKEGPSILRIQQVVRGDSAAYFCASEDRGTGNTIYFGEGSWLTVV.

The CDR3 DNA reads as TGTGCCAGCAGCCGAGGGGGAAGAGGAACTGAAGCTTTCTTT. Encoded protein: CASSRGGRGTEAFF. The J gene is TRBJ1-1, the V gene TRBV5-8; possible D gene TRBD1, 6 bases. Germline values: CDR1 SGHTS, CDR2 YDEGEE. The CDR3 is made up of 14 amino acids. The germline V and J ends were trimmed by 4 bases and 5 bases, with 15 bases remaining between them.

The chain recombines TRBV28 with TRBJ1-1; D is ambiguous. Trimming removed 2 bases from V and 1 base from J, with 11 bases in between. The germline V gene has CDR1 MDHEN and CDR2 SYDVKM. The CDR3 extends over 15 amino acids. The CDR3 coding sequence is TGTGCCAGCAGTTTACTCAGAGGAGGGAACACTGAAGCTTTCTTT. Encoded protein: CASSLLRGGNTEAFF.

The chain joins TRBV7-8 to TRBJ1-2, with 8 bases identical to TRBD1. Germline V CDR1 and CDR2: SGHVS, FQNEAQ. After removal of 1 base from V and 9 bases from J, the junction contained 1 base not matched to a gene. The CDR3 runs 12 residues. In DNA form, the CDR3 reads TGTGCCAGCAGCTTAGGGACAGGGCGCTACACCTTC. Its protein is CASSLGTGRYTF. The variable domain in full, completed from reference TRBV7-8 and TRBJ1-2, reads GAGVSQSPRYKVAKRGQDVALRCDPISGHVSLFWYQQALGQGPEFLTYFQNEAQLDKSGLPSDRFFAERPEGSVSTLKIQRTQQEDSAVYLCASSLGTGRYTFGSGTRLTVV.

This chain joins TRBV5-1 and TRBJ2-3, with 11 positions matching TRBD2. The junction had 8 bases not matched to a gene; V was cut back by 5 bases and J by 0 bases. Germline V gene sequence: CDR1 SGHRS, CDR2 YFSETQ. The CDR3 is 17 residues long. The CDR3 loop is CASRSGTSGGSTDTQYF. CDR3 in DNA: TGCGCCAGCAGATCCGGGACTAGCGGAGGTAGCACAGATACGCAGTATTTT.

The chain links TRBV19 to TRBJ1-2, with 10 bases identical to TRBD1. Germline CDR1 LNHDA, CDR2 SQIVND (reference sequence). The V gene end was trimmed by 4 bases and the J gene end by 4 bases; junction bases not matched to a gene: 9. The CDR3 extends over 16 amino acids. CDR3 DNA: TGTGCCAGTAGTACCGGACGGGACAGGGGAACCTATGGCTACACCTTC. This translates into CASSTGRDRGTYGYTF.

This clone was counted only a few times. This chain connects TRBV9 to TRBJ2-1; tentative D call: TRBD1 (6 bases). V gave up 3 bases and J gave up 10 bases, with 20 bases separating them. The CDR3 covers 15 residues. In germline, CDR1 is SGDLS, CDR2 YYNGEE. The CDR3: CASSELTGPRGEQFF. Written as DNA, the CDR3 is TGTGCCAGCAGCGAATTGACAGGCCCTAGGGGCGAGCAGTTCTTC.